The 3 T cell receptor beta chains below were found in one sample sequenced in a study of control samples from healthy donors and cancer patients (dated by TCRdb to between 2020 and 2021). Library preparation was by the immunoSEQ multiplex PCR assay. TCRdb carries this immuneACCESS record with in-frame sequences only. Its versions omit some clonotypes, under half of them owing to an unresolved V gene in the studies checked, with the rest unexplained. The sample table holds about 220,000 clones, of which about 94% were seen once. About 1.6% of the sample is held by the ten biggest clonotypes. The sample was blood. These receptors were taken from a middle-aged man in good health.

The rearrangement joins TRBV6-2 or TRBV6-3 to TRBJ2-3; the match to TRBD2 covers 10 bases. The CDR3 has 17 amino acids. Germline V gene lookup returns CDR1 MNHEY and CDR2 SVGEGT. Trimming cost V 4 bases and J 4 bases; bases outside gene matches: 11. The CDR3 DNA sequence: TGTGCCAGCAGTTTTCAGGTGACTAGCGGGTACTCAGATACGCAGTATTTT. Translating gives CASSFQVTSGYSDTQYF.

The chain carries TRBV2 and TRBJ1-5; TRBD1 might be the D (6 bases). V was pared by 4 bases and J by 6 bases, with 13 bases between. The germline V gene has CDR1 SNHLY and CDR2 FYNNEI. The CDR3 is 14 residues long. The CDR3 reads CASSVQGGLQPQHF. CDR3 nucleotides: TGTGCCAGCAGTGTACAGGGAGGACTTCAGCCCCAGCATTTT.

The chain couples TRBV5-1 to TRBJ2-3, with 8 bases that match TRBD2. With 3 bases clipped from V and 2 bases from J, the junction kept 11 bases outside the gene matches. This CDR3 spans 17 amino acids. Germline lookup yields CDR1 SGHRS and CDR2 YFSETQ. DNA of the CDR3: TGCGCCAGCAGCTCCCTTGTTAGCGGGGTACTCACAGATACGCAGTATTTT. As protein: CASSSLVSGVLTDTQYF.